This T cell receptor beta chain was captured in a study of cytomegalovirus exposure and HLA in healthy donors. Overall study context: A preliminary data release comprised about 85 million unique TCRs obtained from HLA-typed donors.

Germline V lookup: CDR1 ENHRY, CDR2 SYGVKD. V was cut by 10 bases and J by 5 bases, with 11 bases left in between. CDR3 length equals 11 residues. Notes on this clone: As yet, its antigen is unknown.

Primers: 60 Vbeta forward and 13 Jbeta reverse. The repertoire was sequenced with immunoSEQ multiplex PCR; TCRdb's copy has only in-frame clones and lacks some. This table holds approximately 190,000 clones, roughly 80% found once. Study findings and constraints: Because they were indistinguishable, some V segments, including TRBV6-2 and TRBV6-3, were excluded.

This chain connects TRBV10-3 to TRBJ1-2; TRBD1 is a possible D gene (6 bases). Sequences were obtained from PBMCs. The receptor was derived from a woman aged 30 to 39 in good health and CMV-seropositive. As DNA, the CDR3 is TGTGCCACCTTGGACAGTTATGGCTACACCTTC. It yields the protein CATLDSYGYTF.